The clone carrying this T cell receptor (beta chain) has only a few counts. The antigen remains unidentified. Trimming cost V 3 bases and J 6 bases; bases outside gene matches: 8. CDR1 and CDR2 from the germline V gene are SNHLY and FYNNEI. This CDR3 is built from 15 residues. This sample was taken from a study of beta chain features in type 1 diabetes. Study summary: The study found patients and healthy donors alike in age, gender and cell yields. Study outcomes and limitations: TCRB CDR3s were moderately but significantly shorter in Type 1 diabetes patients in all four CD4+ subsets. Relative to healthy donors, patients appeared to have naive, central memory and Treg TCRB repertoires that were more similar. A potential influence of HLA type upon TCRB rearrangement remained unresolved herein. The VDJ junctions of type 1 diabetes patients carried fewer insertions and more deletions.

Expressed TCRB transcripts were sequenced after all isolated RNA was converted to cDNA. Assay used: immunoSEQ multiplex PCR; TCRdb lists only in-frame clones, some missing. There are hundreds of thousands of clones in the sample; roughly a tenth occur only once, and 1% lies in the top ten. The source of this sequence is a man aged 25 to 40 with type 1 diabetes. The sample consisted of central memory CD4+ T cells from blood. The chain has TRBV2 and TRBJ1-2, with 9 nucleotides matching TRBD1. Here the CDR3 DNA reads TGTGCCAGCAGTGAGGGTACAGGGGGCGCGAATGGCTACACCTTC. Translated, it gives CASSEGTGGANGYTF.